This T cell receptor beta chain was identified during a study of blood T cell repertoires in COVID-19. Study-wide background: Samples of COVID-19 (acute and convalescent) were obtained from the United States, Italy and Spain.

Assay: immunoSEQ multiplex PCR; the TCRdb copy retains only in-frame clones and omits some. The sample lists 250,000 or so clones; 84% were seen once. The CDR3 has 19 amino acids. J gave up 3 bases and V 3 bases, and 10 bases lay outside the gene matches. Germline assignment: CDR1 SGHDT and CDR2 YYEEEE. Sequenced: PBMCs or T cells enriched from blood (not recorded which). The clonotype was recovered from a man aged 45-65 years who had recovered from COVID-19. The chain employs TRBV5-6 and TRBJ2-3, with 16 nucleotides matching TRBD2. CDR3 sequence: CASSSTGTSGRAGTDTQYF. The DNA for the CDR3 is TGTGCCAGCAGCTCGACAGGGACTAGCGGGAGGGCGGGTACAGATACGCAGTATTTT.